This T cell receptor (beta chain) was profiled in a study of somatic mutations in cytotoxic T cells in rheumatoid arthritis. Across the whole study: Patient blood, roughly 31 ml in EDTA, was obtained immediately after diagnosis and prior to the start of any treatment. Selected T-cell populations stained with V beta antibodies were isolated by flow sorting to nearly 100% purity; these included V beta1+ cells subjected to TCRB sequencing.

Study-wide results and caveats: Exceedance of 20% of CD8+ cells by the largest CD8+ clone occurred in about an eighth of the roughly 60 patients. Patients with rheumatoid arthritis did not differ significantly from age-matched healthy controls in CD8+ T-cell clonality.

For this clone: Its antigen is currently unknown.

The repertoire was sequenced with immunoSEQ multiplex PCR; TCRdb's copy has only in-frame clones and lacks some. The table includes 20,000 to 25,000 clones, around 75% detected once. The junction had 7 bases not matched to a gene; V was cut back by 0 bases and J by 7 bases. Per germline, CDR1 LGHNA and CDR2 YNFKEQ. The CDR3 consists of 16 residues. The V gene is TRBV4-2, the J gene TRBJ2-1; 9 bases map to TRBD2. This TCR came from an adult with rheumatoid arthritis. The specimen was CD8+ T cells sorted from blood. The CDR3 here is CASSQDRGLARNEQFF. The CDR3 DNA is TGTGCCAGCAGCCAAGACCGTGGACTAGCGAGGAATGAGCAGTTCTTC.